The rows below give T cell receptor beta chains drawn from one sample of a study of regulatory T cells in long-lasting Graves disease. TCRdb re-called the multiplex PCR reads with MiXCR, one entry per CDR3 protein. Among more than 300,000 distinct CDR3 sequences listed, about 16% were seen once. This material consisted of peripheral blood mononuclear cells (PBMCs), taken at new diagnosis, from a patient treated with antithyroid drugs. Receptors originate from a female donor with Graves disease. Both conserved end residues are trimmed from each CDR3. Each record gives: J gene, clone size, V gene, CDR3 protein. Rows give clone size only sometimes, using once, few, many, or a class for an expanded clone.

>TRBJ1-1|many|TRBV2
AEGRPEAF
>TRBJ1-1|many|TRBV24-1
ATRGLLNTEAF
>TRBJ2-7|many|TRBV20-1
SAPRLAGAGEQY
>TRBJ1-5|many|TRBV2
ASSDETRQGGDQPQH
>TRBJ2-7|-|TRBV7-2
ASSRGGIAGDSEQY
>TRBJ2-4|few|TRBV10-3
AISPDGGSDIQY
>TRBJ1-2|many|TRBV28
ASTAGALVYGYT
>TRBJ1-5|many|TRBV19
ASSIGTGFGADQPQH
>TRBJ2-7|-|TRBV2
ASSATLRRGSGRQTYGQY
>TRBJ1-3|-|TRBV11-2
ASSLGWSSGNTIY
>TRBJ2-2|few|TRBV24-1
ATSDSQRNTGELF
>TRBJ1-2|many|TRBV3-1
ASSPSHTSGYT
>TRBJ1-1|many|TRBV27
ASSSRQLNTEAF
>TRBJ1-2|many|TRBV2
ASSEAREVHYGYT
>TRBJ2-1|many|TRBV5-1
ASSVSGGAGNEQF
>TRBJ1-2|many|TRBV3-1
ASSPRTAYGYT
>TRBJ2-5|few|TRBV3-1
ASSQGSGRETQY
>TRBJ1-3|-|TRBV7-9
ASSSLGQTSGNTIY
>TRBJ1-2|many|TRBV6-4
ASSLPKSRTGYT
>TRBJ1-4|-|TRBV15
ATSRVQNNEKLF
>TRBJ1-1|few|TRBV12-5
ASGLNRVTEAF
>TRBJ2-1|-|TRBV12-5
ASHPGPVYNEQF
>TRBJ1-6|few|TRBV20-1
SARQGAPDNSPLH
>TRBJ1-4|few|TRBV19
ASNGEPGEKLF
>TRBJ2-5|many|TRBV7-2
ASSPDRNQETQY
>TRBJ2-7|-|TRBV15
ATSRSLTQGLVTREQY
>TRBJ2-1|-|TRBV12-3/TRBV12-4
ASSPGTVAYNEQF
>TRBJ2-7|many|TRBV29-1
SVTGTYEQY
>TRBJ1-4|-|TRBV12-3/TRBV12-4
ASSFSGLNEKLF
>TRBJ2-2|-|TRBV7-6
ASSLVSGRANTGELF
>TRBJ2-7|many|TRBV28
ASTQRVSSYEQY
>TRBJ1-1|many|TRBV5-1
ASSLVGGAEAF
>TRBJ1-2|-|TRBV7-3
ASSLNGAGAGGGYT
>TRBJ1-4|-|TRBV4-1
ASSQLTTGEKLF
>TRBJ2-1|few|TRBV19
ASSIALAVFNNEQF
>TRBJ2-5|few|TRBV5-1
ASSLNRGDETQY
>TRBJ2-5|many|TRBV6-1
ASSQPKERGARGAQY
>TRBJ2-3|many|TRBV7-9
ASSFRVVDTQY
>TRBJ1-2|many|TRBV12-3/TRBV12-4
ASRPSGQSYGYT
>TRBJ2-3|many|TRBV10-3
AISESLDTQY
>TRBJ1-1|many|TRBV2
ASRGARRLNTEAF